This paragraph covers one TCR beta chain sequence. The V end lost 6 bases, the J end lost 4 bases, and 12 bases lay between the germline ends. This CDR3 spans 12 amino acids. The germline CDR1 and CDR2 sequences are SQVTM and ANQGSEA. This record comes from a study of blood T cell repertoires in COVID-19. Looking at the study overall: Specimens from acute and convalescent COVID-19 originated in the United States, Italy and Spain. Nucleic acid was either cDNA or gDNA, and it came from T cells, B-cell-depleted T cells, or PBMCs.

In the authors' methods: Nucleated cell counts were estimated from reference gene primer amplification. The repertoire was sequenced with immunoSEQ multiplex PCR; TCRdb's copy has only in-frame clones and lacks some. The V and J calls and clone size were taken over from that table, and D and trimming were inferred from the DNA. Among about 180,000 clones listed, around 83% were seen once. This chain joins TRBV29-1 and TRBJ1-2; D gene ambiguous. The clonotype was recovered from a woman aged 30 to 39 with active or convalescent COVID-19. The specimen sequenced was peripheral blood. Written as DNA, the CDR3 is TGCAGCGTCCAACGGGAGGGCTATGGCTACACCTTC. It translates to CSVQREGYGYTF. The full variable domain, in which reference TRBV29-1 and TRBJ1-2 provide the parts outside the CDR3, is SAVISQKPSRDICQRGTSLTIQCQVDSQVTMMFWYRQQPGQSLTLIATANQGSEATYESGFVIDKFPISRPNLTFSTLTVSNMSPEDSSIYLCSVQREGYGYTFGSGTRLTVV.